The 25 T cell receptor beta chains listed next were all sequenced from one sample in a study of Ad26.COV2.S vaccination and SARS-CoV-2 variants. Treatment indicated: around 19 received Ad26.COV2.S at low or high dose, single or two shots; a few received placebo; per-sample allocation not given. Sampling took place 63 days after the first vaccine or placebo injection. The repertoire was sequenced with immunoSEQ multiplex PCR; TCRdb's copy has only in-frame clones and lacks some. The sample holds roughly 400,000 clones, 92% seen once. Source: peripheral blood, taken in a trial of Ad26.COV2.S vaccine versus placebo. Every receptor here comes from a person between 18 and 65 years old who received the Ad26.COV2.S COVID-19 vaccine or a placebo.

The CDR3, as DNA: TGTGCCAACCGACCGGGACAGGGTGGCTACACCTTC. This sequence encodes CANRPGQGGYTF. The chain employs TRBV28 and TRBJ1-2; TRBD1 matches 9 bases. The CDR3 consists of 12 residues. V shed 10 bases, J shed 7 bases, and the junction held 7 bases outside the gene matches. CDR1 is MDHEN and CDR2 is SYDVKM in the germline V gene.

V gene TRBV9 combines with J gene TRBJ2-3, with TRBD2 identical over 9 bases. The J segment lost 5 bases and the V segment lost 0 bases, leaving 4 bases of the junction unmatched. Looked up from germline, CDR1 is SGDLS and CDR2 is YYNGEE. The CDR3 consists of 15 residues. DNA of the CDR3: TGTGCCAGCAGCGTAGCTAGCGGGATAAGAGATACGCAGTATTTT. Its protein product is CASSVASGIRDTQYF.

V and J are TRBV5-8 and TRBJ2-7, with 7 positions matching TRBD1. This CDR3 has 14 residues. The J segment lost 2 bases and the V segment lost 7 bases, leaving 9 bases of the junction unmatched. Looked up from germline, CDR1 is SGHTS and CDR2 is YDEGEE. The CDR3 DNA sequence: TGTGCCAGCCGGTGGACAGGTGATACCTACGAGCAGTACTTC. The encoded protein is CASRWTGDTYEQYF. The full variable domain, with the rest looked up from reference TRBV5-8 and TRBJ2-7, is EAGVTQSPTHLIKTRGQQATLRCSPISGHTSVYWYQQALGLGLQFLLWYDEGEERNRGNFPPRFSGRQFPNYSSELNVNALELEDSALYLCASRWTGDTYEQYFGPGTRLTVT.

This clone appeared a single time. The chain recombines TRBV30 with TRBJ1-6, with TRBD1 matching over 8 bases. Looked up from germline, CDR1 is GTSNPN and CDR2 is SVGIG (reference sequence). V shed 0 bases and J 12 bases; nucleotides not matched to a gene: 10. This CDR3 region has 15 residues. Here the CDR3 reads CAWSVGQGLTIPLHF. The CDR3 nucleotides are TGTGCCTGGAGTGTCGGACAGGGTCTGACCATACCCCTCCACTTT.

The chain joins TRBV4-1 to TRBJ2-5, with 9 bases lining up with TRBD2. Germline V gene lookup returns CDR1 MGHRA and CDR2 YSYEKL. With V trimmed by 2 bases and J by 2 bases, 9 bases remained unmatched. The CDR3 is 17 residues long. CDR3: CASSQLGAGGIQETQYF. The CDR3 DNA sequence: TGCGCCAGCAGCCAACTAGGGGCGGGGGGGATACAAGAGACCCAGTACTTC.

This clone has only one observation. The chain couples TRBV11-2 to TRBJ1-6, with D possibly matching TRBD1 (5 bases). CDR1 is SGHAT and CDR2 is FQNNGV in the germline V gene. The V end lost 3 bases, the J end lost 7 bases, and 13 bases lay between the germline ends. The CDR3 totals 15 residues. The CDR3: CASSLGTGPNSPLHF. The CDR3 region has the DNA TGTGCCAGCAGCTTGGGGACCGGCCCGAATTCACCCCTCCACTTT.

This chain joins TRBV5-1 and TRBJ2-7; the D is unclear. V lost 0 bases, J lost 3 bases, and 10 bases lay in between. The CDR3 length is 14 residues. Germline V gene sequence: CDR1 SGHRS, CDR2 YFSETQ. The CDR3 nucleotides read TGCGCCAGCAGCTTGGACGGCGCGTACTACGAGCAGTACTTC. Its translation is CASSLDGAYYEQYF.

The CDR3 loop is CASSGGGQSPYGYTF. The CDR3 DNA reads TGTGCCAGCAGCGGAGGGGGACAGTCCCCGTATGGCTACACCTTC. V and J are TRBV9 and TRBJ1-2; 7 positions match TRBD1. Germline V gene lookup returns CDR1 SGDLS and CDR2 YYNGEE. Germline trimming cut 3 bases from V and 5 bases from J; bases unmatched to any gene: 10. This CDR3 comprises 15 residues.

V is TRBV7-6 and J is TRBJ2-2; D gene ambiguous. The CDR3 is 15 amino acids. Trimming left V 0 bases short and J 1 base short, with 6 bases between. Germline CDR1 reads SGHVS; CDR2 reads FNYEAQ. CDR3 sequence reads: CASSLAVGNTGELFF. CDR3 DNA sequence: TGTGCCAGCAGCTTAGCGGTGGGGAACACCGGGGAGCTGTTTTTT.

The chain recombines TRBV6-5 with TRBJ2-1, with 9 positions matching TRBD1. CDR1 and CDR2 (germline): MNHEY, SVGAGI. J lost 7 bases, V lost 7 bases, and 8 bases had no gene match. The CDR3 is 14 amino acids. Here the CDR3 reads CASKDRGVVNEQFF. CDR3 coding DNA: TGTGCCAGCAAAGACAGGGGGGTAGTGAATGAGCAGTTCTTC.

The chain carries TRBV4-1 and TRBJ1-1; maybe TRBD1 (6 bases). Trimming took off 0 bases at V and 3 bases at J, with 8 bases between the two ends. Germline V gene sequence: CDR1 MGHRA, CDR2 YSYEKL. The CDR3 has 14 residues. CDR3: CASSQEDSYTEAFF. CDR3 coding DNA: TGCGCCAGCAGCCAAGAGGACAGTTACACTGAAGCTTTCTTT.

V usage is TRBV6-5 and J usage is TRBJ2-7, with D perhaps TRBD1 (5 bases). The CDR3 is 16 amino acids. Germline V lookup: CDR1 MNHEY, CDR2 SVGAGI. The V and J ends lost 0 bases and 0 bases respectively, with 12 bases between them. The CDR3 DNA reads TGTGCCAGCAGTTACTCGTATCTGGACACCTCCTACGAGCAGTACTTC. It is translated as CASSYSYLDTSYEQYF.

The genes are TRBV10-1 and TRBJ1-6; maybe TRBD1 (6 bases). This CDR3 contains 15 residues. V lost 8 bases and J lost 7, with 18 bases in between. Germline V CDR1 and CDR2: WNHNN, SYGVQD (reference sequence). The CDR3: CASHSGGGLNSPLHF. Written as DNA, the CDR3 is TGCGCCAGCCACAGCGGCGGGGGCTTGAATTCACCCCTCCACTTT.

The count of this clone is one. V is TRBV5-6 and J is TRBJ1-2; 8 nucleotides agree with TRBD1. V shed 3 bases and J 6 bases; nucleotides not matched to a gene: 1. The CDR3 covers 12 residues. CDR1 and CDR2 from the germline V gene are SGHDT and YYEEEE. The CDR3, as DNA: TGTGCCAGCAGCTCACAGGGGGATGGCTACACCTTC. The encoded protein is CASSSQGDGYTF.

This clone was seen once. The V call is TRBV9, the J call TRBJ2-2; 8 bases agree with TRBD1. The CDR3 spans 14 residues. Germline lookup yields CDR1 SGDLS and CDR2 YYNGEE. Trimming cost V 4 bases and J 8 bases; bases outside gene matches: 7. CDR3 nucleotide sequence: TGTGCCAGCAGCCCCTGGACAGGGCCGGGGGAGCTGTTTTTT. Translation gives CASSPWTGPGELFF.

V usage is TRBV6-5 and J usage is TRBJ2-2; perhaps TRBD1 as D (5 bases). Germline CDR1 is MNHEY and CDR2 is SVGAGI. The ends were cut back, 8 bases at V and 1 base at J, with 8 bases in the middle. The CDR3 has 13 residues. The CDR3 region is CASLTVNTGELFF. In nucleotides, the CDR3 is TGTGCCAGCCTGACAGTGAACACCGGGGAGCTGTTTTTT.

V gene TRBV7-2 combines with J gene TRBJ1-5, with D possibly TRBD1 on 5 matching bases. This CDR3 spans 13 amino acids. CDR1 and CDR2 from the germline V gene are SGHTA and FQGNSA. The V gene lost 5 bases and the J gene lost 3 bases, with 8 bases spanning the gap. The CDR3 here is CASSLGANQPQHF. The CDR3 nucleotides are TGTGCCAGCAGCCTAGGGGCCAATCAGCCCCAGCATTTT.

The chain recombines TRBV7-9 with TRBJ2-1; 10 nucleotides line up with TRBD2. Looked up from germline, CDR1 is SEHNR and CDR2 is FQNEAQ (reference sequence). J gave up 9 bases and V 5 bases, and 10 bases lay outside the gene matches. The CDR3 loop spans 15 amino acids. The CDR3 nucleotides read TGTGCCAGCAGCAGAAGCGGGGGGGCTGCGGGTGAGCAGTTCTTC. This translates into CASSRSGGAAGEQFF.

This chain connects TRBV6-2 or TRBV6-3 to TRBJ2-5; the match to TRBD1 covers 8 bases. V was clipped by 0 bases and J by 0 bases; unmatched bases: 15. This CDR3 is built from 20 residues. Germline CDR1 MNHEY, CDR2 SVGEGT. The CDR3 loop reads CASSYSKEGGQGGDQETQYF. As DNA, the CDR3 is TGTGCCAGCAGTTACTCCAAGGAGGGAGGACAGGGCGGGGACCAAGAGACCCAGTACTTC.

The J gene is TRBJ1-5, the V gene TRBV3-1 (or the pseudogene TRBV3-2); TRBD1 matches 8 bases. Germline CDR1 LGHDT, CDR2 YNNKEL (reference sequence). The ends lost 4 bases at V and 5 bases at J; junction bases unmatched: 4. The CDR3 sequence is 14 residues long. CDR3 in amino acids: CASSPRTGYQPQHF. The CDR3 DNA reads as TGTGCCAGCAGCCCCCGGACAGGGTATCAGCCCCAGCATTTT.

The chain employs TRBV11-3 and TRBJ1-1; the D is unclear. The V and J ends lost 2 bases and 2 bases respectively, with 6 bases between them. Germline V gene lookup returns CDR1 SGHNT and CDR2 YENEEA. This CDR3 spans 13 amino acids. The CDR3 nucleotides are TGTGCCAGCAGCTTATCCCATAACACTGAAGCTTTCTTT. Protein: CASSLSHNTEAFF.

This chain uses TRBV27 with TRBJ1-6; no firm D call. Trimming left V 3 bases short and J 7 bases short, with 7 bases between. The CDR3 has 13 residues. Germline V gene data show CDR1 as MNHEY and CDR2 as SMNVEV (reference sequence). CDR3: CASSFFPNSPLHF. CDR3 nucleotide sequence: TGTGCCAGCAGTTTTTTCCCAAATTCACCCCTCCACTTT.

This clone was observed a few times. CDR3 DNA: TGTGCCAGCAGTGACCCAAGGGCCTACGAGCAGTACTTC. As protein: CASSDPRAYEQYF. The J gene is TRBJ2-7, the V gene TRBV2; D gene unclear. This CDR3 is 13 amino acids long. Trimming pared 3 bases from V and 2 bases from J, leaving 8 bases between. CDR1 is SNHLY, CDR2 FYNNEI, per germline. Full variable domain (rest looked up from reference TRBV2 and TRBJ2-7): EPEVTQTPSHQVTQMGQEVILRCVPISNHLYFYWYRQILGQKVEFLVSFYNNEISEKSEIFDDQFSVERPDGSNFTLKIRSTKLEDSAMYFCASSDPRAYEQYFGPGTRLTVT.

The chain carries TRBV10-2 and TRBJ2-3; D unclear. CDR1 is WSHSY and CDR2 is SAAADI in the germline V gene. V lost 6 bases and J 2 bases, leaving 9 bases between the germline ends. The length of the CDR3 is 13 residues. CDR3 sequence (DNA): TGCGCCAGCAGGGGTCGCTACACAGATACGCAGTATTTT. It specifies CASRGRYTDTQYF.

To note about this clone: The sample holds other DNA sequences that translate to the same CDR3. This chain links TRBV29-1 with TRBJ2-7; TRBD1 agrees at 8 bases. Trimming removed 6 bases from V and 4 bases from J; junction bases left unmatched: 2. Germline V CDR1 and CDR2: SQVTM, ANQGSEA. The CDR3 runs 11 residues. The CDR3 loop is CSVNRGYEQYF. CDR3 DNA: TGCAGCGTGAACAGGGGGTACGAGCAGTACTTC.